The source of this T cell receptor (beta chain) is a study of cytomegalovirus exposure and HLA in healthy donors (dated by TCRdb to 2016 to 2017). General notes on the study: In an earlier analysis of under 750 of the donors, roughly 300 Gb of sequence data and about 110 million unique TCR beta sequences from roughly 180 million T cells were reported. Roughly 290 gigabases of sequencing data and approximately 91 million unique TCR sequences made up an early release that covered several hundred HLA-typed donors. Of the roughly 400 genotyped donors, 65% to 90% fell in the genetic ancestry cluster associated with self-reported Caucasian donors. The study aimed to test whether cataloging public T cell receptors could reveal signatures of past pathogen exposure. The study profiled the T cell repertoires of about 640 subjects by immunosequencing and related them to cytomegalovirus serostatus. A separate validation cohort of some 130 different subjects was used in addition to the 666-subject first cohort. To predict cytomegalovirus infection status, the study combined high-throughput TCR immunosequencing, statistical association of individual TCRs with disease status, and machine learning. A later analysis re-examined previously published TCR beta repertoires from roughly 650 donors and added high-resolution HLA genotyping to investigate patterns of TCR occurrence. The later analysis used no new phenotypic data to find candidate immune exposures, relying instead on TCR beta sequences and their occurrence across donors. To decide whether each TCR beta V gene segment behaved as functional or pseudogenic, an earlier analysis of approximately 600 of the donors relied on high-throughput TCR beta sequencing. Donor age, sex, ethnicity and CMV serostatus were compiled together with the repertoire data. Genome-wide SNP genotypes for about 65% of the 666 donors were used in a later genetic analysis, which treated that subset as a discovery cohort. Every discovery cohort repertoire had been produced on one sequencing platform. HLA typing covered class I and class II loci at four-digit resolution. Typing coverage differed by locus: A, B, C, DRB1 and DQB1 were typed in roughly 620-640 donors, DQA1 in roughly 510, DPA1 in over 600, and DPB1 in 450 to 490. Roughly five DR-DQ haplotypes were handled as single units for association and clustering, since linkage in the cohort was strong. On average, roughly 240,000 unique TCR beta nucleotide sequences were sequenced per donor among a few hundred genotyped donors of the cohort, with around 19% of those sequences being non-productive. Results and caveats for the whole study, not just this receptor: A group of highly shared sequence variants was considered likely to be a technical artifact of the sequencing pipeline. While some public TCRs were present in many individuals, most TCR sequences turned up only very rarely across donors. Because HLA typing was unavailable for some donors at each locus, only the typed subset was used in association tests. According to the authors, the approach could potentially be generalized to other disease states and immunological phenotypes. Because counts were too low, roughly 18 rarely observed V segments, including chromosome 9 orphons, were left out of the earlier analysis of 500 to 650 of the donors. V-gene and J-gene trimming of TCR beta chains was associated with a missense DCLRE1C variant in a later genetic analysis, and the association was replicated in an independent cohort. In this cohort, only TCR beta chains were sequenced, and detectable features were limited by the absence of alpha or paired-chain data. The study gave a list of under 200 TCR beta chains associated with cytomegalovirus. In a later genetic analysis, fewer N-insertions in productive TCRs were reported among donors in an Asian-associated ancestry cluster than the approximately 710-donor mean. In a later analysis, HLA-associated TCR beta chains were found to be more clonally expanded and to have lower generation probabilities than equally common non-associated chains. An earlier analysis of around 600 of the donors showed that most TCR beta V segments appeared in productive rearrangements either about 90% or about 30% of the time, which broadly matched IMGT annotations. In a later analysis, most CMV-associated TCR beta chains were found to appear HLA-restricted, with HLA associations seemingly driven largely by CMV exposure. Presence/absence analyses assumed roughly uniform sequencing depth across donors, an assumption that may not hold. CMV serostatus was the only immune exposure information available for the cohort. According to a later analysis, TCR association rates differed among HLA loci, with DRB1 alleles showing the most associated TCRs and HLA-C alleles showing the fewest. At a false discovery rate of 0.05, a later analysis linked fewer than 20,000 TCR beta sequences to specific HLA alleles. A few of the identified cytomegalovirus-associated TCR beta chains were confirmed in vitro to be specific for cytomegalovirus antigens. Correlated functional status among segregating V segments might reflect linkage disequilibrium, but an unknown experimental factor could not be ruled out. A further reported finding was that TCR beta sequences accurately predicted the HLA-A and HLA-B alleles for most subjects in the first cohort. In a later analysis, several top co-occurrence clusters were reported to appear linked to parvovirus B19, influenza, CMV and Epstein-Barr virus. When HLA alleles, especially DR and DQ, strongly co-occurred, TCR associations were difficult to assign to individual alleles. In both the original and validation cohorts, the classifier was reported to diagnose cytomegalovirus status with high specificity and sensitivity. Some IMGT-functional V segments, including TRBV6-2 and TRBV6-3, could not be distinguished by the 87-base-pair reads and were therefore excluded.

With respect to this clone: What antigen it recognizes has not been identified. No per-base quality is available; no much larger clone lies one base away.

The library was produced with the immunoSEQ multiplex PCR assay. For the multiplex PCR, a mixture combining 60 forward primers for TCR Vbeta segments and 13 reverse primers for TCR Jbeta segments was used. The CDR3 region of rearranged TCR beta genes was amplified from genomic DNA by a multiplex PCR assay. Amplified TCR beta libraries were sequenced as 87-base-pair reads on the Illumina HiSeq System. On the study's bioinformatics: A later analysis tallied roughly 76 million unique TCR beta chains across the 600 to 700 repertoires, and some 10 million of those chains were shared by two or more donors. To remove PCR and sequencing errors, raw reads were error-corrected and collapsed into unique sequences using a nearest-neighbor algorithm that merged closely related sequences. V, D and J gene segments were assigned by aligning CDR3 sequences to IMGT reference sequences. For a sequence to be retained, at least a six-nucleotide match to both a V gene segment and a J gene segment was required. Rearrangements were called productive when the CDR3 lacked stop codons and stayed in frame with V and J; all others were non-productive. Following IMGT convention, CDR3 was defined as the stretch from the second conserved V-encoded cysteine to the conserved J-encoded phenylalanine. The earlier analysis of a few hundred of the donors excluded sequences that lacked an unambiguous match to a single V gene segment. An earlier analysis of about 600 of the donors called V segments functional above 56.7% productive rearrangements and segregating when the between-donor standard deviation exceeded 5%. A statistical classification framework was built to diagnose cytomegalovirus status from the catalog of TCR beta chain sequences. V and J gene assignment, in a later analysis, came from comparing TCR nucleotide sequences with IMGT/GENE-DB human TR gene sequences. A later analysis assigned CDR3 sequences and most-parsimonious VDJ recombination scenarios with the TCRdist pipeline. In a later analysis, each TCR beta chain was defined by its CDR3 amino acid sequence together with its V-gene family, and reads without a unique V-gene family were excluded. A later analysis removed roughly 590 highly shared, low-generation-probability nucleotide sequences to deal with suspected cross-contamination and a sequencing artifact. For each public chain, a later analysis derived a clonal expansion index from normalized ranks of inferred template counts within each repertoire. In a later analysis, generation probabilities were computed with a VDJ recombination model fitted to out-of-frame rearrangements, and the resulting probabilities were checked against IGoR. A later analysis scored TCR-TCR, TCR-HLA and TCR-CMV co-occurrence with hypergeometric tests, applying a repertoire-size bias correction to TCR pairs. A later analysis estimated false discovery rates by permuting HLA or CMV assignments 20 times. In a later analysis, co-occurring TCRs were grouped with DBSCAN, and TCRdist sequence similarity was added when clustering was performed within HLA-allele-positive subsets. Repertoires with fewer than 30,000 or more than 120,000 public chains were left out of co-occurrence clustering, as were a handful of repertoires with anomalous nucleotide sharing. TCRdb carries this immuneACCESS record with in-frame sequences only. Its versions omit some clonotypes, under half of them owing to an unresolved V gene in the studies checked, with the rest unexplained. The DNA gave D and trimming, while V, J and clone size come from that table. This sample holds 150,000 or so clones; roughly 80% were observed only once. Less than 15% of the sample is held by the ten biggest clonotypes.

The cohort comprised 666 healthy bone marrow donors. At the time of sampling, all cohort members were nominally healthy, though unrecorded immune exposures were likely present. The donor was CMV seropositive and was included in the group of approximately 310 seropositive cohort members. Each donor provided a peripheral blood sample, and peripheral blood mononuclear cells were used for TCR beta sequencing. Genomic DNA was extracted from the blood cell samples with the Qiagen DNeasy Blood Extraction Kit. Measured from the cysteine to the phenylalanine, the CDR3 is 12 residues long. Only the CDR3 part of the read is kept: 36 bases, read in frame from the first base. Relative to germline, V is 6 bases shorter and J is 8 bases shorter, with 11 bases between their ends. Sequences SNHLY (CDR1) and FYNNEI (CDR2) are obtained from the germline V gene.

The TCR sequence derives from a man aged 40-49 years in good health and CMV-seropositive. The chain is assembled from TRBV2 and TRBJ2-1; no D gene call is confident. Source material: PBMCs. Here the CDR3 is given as CASSLSPDEQFF. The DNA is TGTGCCAGCAGCCTTAGTCCGGATGAGCAGTTCTTC.